This entry concerns a single TCR beta chain. Here immunoSEQ multiplex PCR was the method, and the copy in TCRdb shows in-frame clones only, minus some. The repertoire holds some 760,000 clones, with 80% to 90% as singletons. This entry is derived from a study of shared T cell receptors in the human thymus. Trimming took off 2 bases at V and 5 bases at J, with 21 bases between the two ends. There are 17 residues in the CDR3. Per germline, CDR1 SGHTA and CDR2 FQGTGA. Another study also made use of these data, one on human thymus T cells. This second study notes: Resected material from corrective heart surgery provided the thymus tissue analysed.

V usage is TRBV7-3 and J usage is TRBJ1-1, with a tentative D call TRBD1 (5 bases). This TCR was recovered from a girl under two years old with a congenital heart defect. Material for sequencing was thymocytes. CDR3 sequence: CASSLSIIRDSRTEAFF. The CDR3 DNA is TGTGCCAGCAGCTTATCGATCATCAGGGACTCAAGAACTGAAGCTTTCTTT.